One sample yielded the 22 T cell receptor beta chains listed below, sequenced in a study of technical replicates of blood from a handful of donors. This table comes from immunoSEQ multiplex PCR, and its TCRdb copy is limited to in-frame clones, with some not included. This table holds about 85,000 clones, about 94% found once. Sequenced sample: T cells isolated from PBMCs. Receptors were obtained from a human donor in good health.

This chain links TRBV7-2 with TRBJ1-2; the D is unclear. The CDR3 spans 14 residues. Germline V gene lookup returns CDR1 SGHTA and CDR2 FQGNSA. Trimming left V 7 bases short and J 5 bases short, with 17 bases between. DNA for the CDR3: TGTGCCAGCACCCCTCGGGGTTCAGCTTATGGCTACACCTTC. Translation: CASTPRGSAYGYTF.

The gene calls are TRBV5-1 and TRBJ2-3, with a possible D match to TRBD2 (6 bases). CDR1 is SGHRS, CDR2 YFSETQ, per germline. Trimming removed 0 bases from V and 1 base from J, with 12 bases in between. There are 16 residues in the CDR3. CDR3 residues: CASSLGRTGGTDTQYF. The CDR3 DNA sequence: TGCGCCAGCAGCTTGGGCAGGACGGGAGGCACAGATACGCAGTATTTT.

The rearrangement uses TRBV11-2 and TRBJ2-3; TRBD2 matches 11 bases. The CDR3 extends over 16 amino acids. CDR1 and CDR2 (germline): SGHAT, FQNNGV. V shed 2 bases and J 4 bases; nucleotides not matched to a gene: 5. The DNA for the CDR3 is TGTGCCAGCAGCTTACTAACTAGCGGGAGCTCAGATACGCAGTATTTT. Protein sequence: CASSLLTSGSSDTQYF.

This clone occurred once. The chain is built from TRBV7-8 and TRBJ1-5; D remains ambiguous. Per germline, CDR1 SGHVS and CDR2 FQNEAQ. The CDR3 has 18 residues. V dropped 0 bases and J dropped 0 bases, with 15 bases sitting between them. DNA for the CDR3: TGTGCCAGCAGCTTAGCAACAGCGGGATTAAATAGCAATCAGCCCCAGCATTTT. Translated, it gives CASSLATAGLNSNQPQHF.

The rearrangement joins TRBV18 to TRBJ2-7; D gene ambiguous. The CDR3 is 17 amino acids. Deletions cut 3 bases from V and 1 base from J, with 19 bases between. Germline CDR1 and CDR2: KGHSH and LQKENI. CDR3 amino acids: CASSPLFRIGRSYEQYF. CDR3 nucleotides: TGTGCCAGCTCACCCCTTTTCAGAATTGGGCGATCCTACGAGCAGTACTTC.

The chain's CDR3 is CASSLGTASEQYF. CDR3 bases: TGTGCCAGCAGCTTGGGGACAGCAAGCGAGCAGTACTTC. This chain connects TRBV13 to TRBJ2-7, with 7 bases matching TRBD1. Germline V gene lookup returns CDR1 PRHDT and CDR2 FYEKMQ (reference sequence). This CDR3 has 13 amino acids. V was clipped by 3 bases and J by 6 bases; unmatched bases: 5.

The chain joins TRBV4-1 to TRBJ2-7; tentative D call: TRBD1 (6 bases). V gave up 1 base and J gave up 3 bases, with 10 bases separating them. The CDR3 contains 14 residues. Per germline, CDR1 MGHRA and CDR2 YSYEKL. CDR3 amino acids: CASSQVGGHYEQYF. The CDR3 nucleotides are TGCGCCAGCAGCCAAGTAGGGGGACACTACGAGCAGTACTTC.

V and J are TRBV5-4 and TRBJ2-7; D is possibly TRBD1 (6 bases). The CDR3 is 13 amino acids. Germline CDR1 SGHNT, CDR2 YYREEE (reference sequence). V was trimmed by 4 bases and J by 1 base, leaving 9 bases between them. The CDR3 region is CASSPQGSYEQYF. Written as DNA, the CDR3 is TGTGCCAGCAGCCCCCAGGGGTCCTACGAGCAGTACTTC. Looking up the rest from reference TRBV5-4 and TRBJ2-7 gives the full variable domain: ETGVTQSPTHLIKTRGQQVTLRCSSQSGHNTVSWYQQALGQGPQFIFQYYREEENGRGNFPPRFSGLQFPNYSSELNVNALELDDSALYLCASSPQGSYEQYFGPGTRLTVT.

V usage is TRBV11-2 and J usage is TRBJ2-7; 7 bases match TRBD1. The germline V gene has CDR1 SGHAT and CDR2 FQNNGV. V was clipped by 5 bases and J by 2 bases; unmatched bases: 3. This CDR3 region has 13 residues. The CDR3 DNA follows: TGTGCCAGCAGCAAAGGACAGGCCTACGAGCAGTACTTC. Encoded protein: CASSKGQAYEQYF.

The chain recombines TRBV10-3 with TRBJ1-5; 7 bases match TRBD1. V lost 4 bases, J lost 3 bases, and 6 bases stayed unmatched. This CDR3 comprises 15 residues. CDR1 and CDR2 (germline): ENHRY, SYGVKD. CDR3 DNA: TGTGCCATCAGTGCCCTGACAGGGTCCAATCAGCCCCAGCATTTT. As protein: CAISALTGSNQPQHF.

The chain is built from TRBV4-3 and TRBJ2-3, with D possibly matching TRBD2 (5 bases). CDR3 length: 17 residues. In germline, CDR1 is LGHNA, CDR2 YSLEER. V was cut by 1 base and J by 0 bases, with 14 bases left in between. The CDR3 loop reads CASSQGERTVSTDTQYF. The CDR3 nucleotides are TGCGCCAGCAGCCAAGGGGAGAGGACGGTCAGCACAGATACGCAGTATTTT.

V and J are TRBV6-4 and TRBJ2-3, with TRBD2 matching 7 bases. This CDR3 is 15 amino acids long. Looked up from germline, CDR1 is MRHNA and CDR2 is SNTAGT. V lost 1 base, J lost 3 bases, and 4 bases stayed unmatched. CDR3 region: CASSDLAGGTDTQYF. The CDR3 DNA is TGTGCCAGCAGTGACTTAGCGGGTGGAACAGATACGCAGTATTTT.

This clone was found once. The chain combines TRBV21-1 with TRBJ1-2; the D call of TRBD1 is as the table states it, not checked on the DNA. TRBV21-1 is marked as a pseudogene. CDR3 size: 16 residues. The chain's CDR3 is CASSPKTGTFLYGYTF. CDR3 in DNA: TGTGCCAGCAGCCCCAAGACAGGCACCTTCCTCTATGGCTACACCTTC.

The V and J genes are TRBV30 and TRBJ2-7, with 7 bases lining up with TRBD2. From germline, CDR1 is GTSNPN and CDR2 SVGIG (reference sequence). The CDR3 covers 13 residues. Trimming took 4 bases from V and 2 from J; bases not matched to a gene: 5. CDR3 DNA: TGTGCCTGGACTGTGGCGGGAGCCTACGAGCAGTACTTC. Translated, it gives CAWTVAGAYEQYF.

The chain employs TRBV20-1 and TRBJ2-1; D call uncertain. The germline V gene encodes CDR1 DFQATT and CDR2 SNEGSKA (reference sequence). This CDR3 comprises 10 residues. Trimming took off 6 bases at V and 4 bases at J, with 4 bases between the two ends. The CDR3 DNA reads as TGCAGTGCCCAATACAATGAGCAGTTCTTC. It encodes CSAQYNEQFF.

V usage is TRBV9 and J usage is TRBJ2-2; a possible D gene is TRBD1 (5 bases). Trimming left V 4 bases short and J 0 bases short, with 13 bases between. The CDR3 totals 16 residues. Per germline, CDR1 SGDLS and CDR2 YYNGEE. The CDR3: CASSLNRIANTGELFF. Written as DNA, the CDR3 is TGTGCCAGCAGCCTAAACAGGATAGCGAACACCGGGGAGCTGTTTTTT.

The chain has TRBV27 and TRBJ1-1; 9 bases are shared with TRBD1. CDR1 is MNHEY and CDR2 is SMNVEV in the germline V gene (reference sequence). The V segment lost 5 bases and the J segment 4 bases; nucleotides outside the gene matches: 8. The CDR3 runs to 15 residues. The CDR3 region has the DNA TGTGCCAGCAGTGCCGGGACAGGGCCAGCCACTGAAGCTTTCTTT. Protein: CASSAGTGPATEAFF.

The chain uses TRBV5-1 and TRBJ1-3, with D uncertain. The ends were cut back, 0 bases at V and 0 bases at J, with 4 bases in the middle. The CDR3 extends over 14 amino acids. CDR1 and CDR2 (germline): SGHRS, YFSETQ. The CDR3 loop reads CASSLVSSGNTIYF. As DNA, the CDR3 is TGCGCCAGCAGCTTGGTTAGCTCTGGAAACACCATATATTTT.

The genes are TRBV9 and TRBJ2-3; 10 bases are a match to TRBD2. The ends lost 3 bases at V and 2 bases at J; junction bases unmatched: 6. This CDR3 is 16 amino acids long. CDR1 is SGDLS and CDR2 is YYNGEE in the germline V gene. CDR3 sequence: CASSGASGSPTDTQYF. DNA for the CDR3: TGTGCCAGCAGCGGGGCTAGCGGGAGCCCCACAGATACGCAGTATTTT.

This chain joins TRBV11-2 and TRBJ2-2; TRBD2 matches at 7 bases. In germline, CDR1 is SGHAT, CDR2 FQNNGV. The CDR3 is 14 residues long. V was pared by 1 base and J by 7 bases, with 3 bases of the junction left unmatched. This chain's CDR3 is CASSLAGGHGELFF. CDR3 nucleotide sequence: TGTGCCAGCAGCTTAGCGGGAGGACACGGGGAGCTGTTTTTT.

V usage is TRBV2 and J usage is TRBJ2-5; 12 nucleotides line up with TRBD1. The ends lost 7 bases at V and 5 bases at J; junction bases unmatched: 8. The CDR3 totals 15 residues. Germline assignment: CDR1 SNHLY and CDR2 FYNNEI. The CDR3 region has the DNA TGTGCCAGCACCAAAGGGACAGGGGGCCGGGAGACCCAGTACTTC. Protein: CASTKGTGGRETQYF.

The chain is built from TRBV28 and TRBJ1-2; D ambiguous. CDR3 size: 11 residues. CDR1 is MDHEN, CDR2 SYDVKM, per germline. Trimming removed 5 bases from V and 4 bases from J, with 5 bases in between. Written as DNA, the CDR3 is TGTGCCAGCAGTCGGGGCTATGGCTACACCTTC. Translating it yields CASSRGYGYTF.